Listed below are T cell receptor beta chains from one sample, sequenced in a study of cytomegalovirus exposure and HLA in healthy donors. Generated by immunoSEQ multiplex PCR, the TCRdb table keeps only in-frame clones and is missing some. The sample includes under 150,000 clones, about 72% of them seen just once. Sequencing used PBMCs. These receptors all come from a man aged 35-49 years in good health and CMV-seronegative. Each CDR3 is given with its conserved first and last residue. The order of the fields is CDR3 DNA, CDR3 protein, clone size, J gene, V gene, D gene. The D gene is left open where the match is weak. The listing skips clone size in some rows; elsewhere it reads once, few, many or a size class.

CDR3 DNA: TGTGCCAGCAGTTACTATGAAGACAGGGGCTACACCTTC
CDR3 protein: CASSYYEDRGYTF
clone size: few
J gene: TRBJ1-2
V gene: TRBV6-6
D gene: NA

CDR3 DNA: TGTGCCAGTAGAGGGACAGGACACTATGGCTACACCTTC
CDR3 protein: CASRGTGHYGYTF
clone size: once
J gene: TRBJ1-2
V gene: TRBV19
D gene: TRBD1

CDR3 DNA: TGCGCCAGCAGCCACGCAATCGGGACTTACAATGAGCAGTTCTTC
CDR3 protein: CASSHAIGTYNEQFF
clone size: NA
J gene: TRBJ2-1
V gene: TRBV4-1
D gene: NA

CDR3 DNA: TGTGCCAGTAGTGACAGGGGTGTCGAGACCCAGTACTTC
CDR3 protein: CASSDRGVETQYF
clone size: NA
J gene: TRBJ2-5
V gene: TRBV19
D gene: TRBD1

CDR3 DNA: TGCGCCAGCAGCCAATCGGGGACAGGGGGCAGGGGCGAGCAGTACTTC
CDR3 protein: CASSQSGTGGRGEQYF
clone size: NA
J gene: TRBJ2-7
V gene: TRBV4-3
D gene: TRBD1

CDR3 DNA: TGCGCCAGCAGGGAGGTGGGGACACGCAATTCACCCCTCCACTTT
CDR3 protein: CASREVGTRNSPLHF
clone size: NA
J gene: TRBJ1-6
V gene: TRBV5-1
D gene: NA

CDR3 DNA: TGTGCCAGCAGGGTGGGACTAGCGACCTCGGACCAGTACTTC
CDR3 protein: CASRVGLATSDQYF
clone size: NA
J gene: TRBJ2-5
V gene: TRBV6-5
D gene: TRBD2

CDR3 DNA: TGTGCCATCAATTCTCCGGAGAGGGATACGCAGTATTTT
CDR3 protein: CAINSPERDTQYF
clone size: NA
J gene: TRBJ2-3
V gene: TRBV10-3
D gene: NA

CDR3 DNA: TGTGCCTGGAGGAGCGGGGGGGTAGGGACCCAGTACTTC
CDR3 protein: CAWRSGGVGTQYF
clone size: NA
J gene: TRBJ2-5
V gene: TRBV30
D gene: TRBD2

CDR3 DNA: TGTGCCAGCAGTTCCGGACTTCGGACGGAAGCTTGGGCCCAGCATTTT
CDR3 protein: CASSSGLRTEAWAQHF
clone size: NA
J gene: TRBJ1-5
V gene: TRBV28
D gene: NA

CDR3 DNA: TGTGCCAGCGGGATGGGGGGGGACCTTTACAATGAGCAGTTCTTC
CDR3 protein: CASGMGGDLYNEQFF
clone size: NA
J gene: TRBJ2-1
V gene: TRBV6-1
D gene: TRBD2

CDR3 DNA: TGTGCCAGCAGCGTAGGCGGGAGCTCCTACGAGCAGTACTTC
CDR3 protein: CASSVGGSSYEQYF
clone size: NA
J gene: TRBJ2-7
V gene: TRBV9
D gene: TRBD2

CDR3 DNA: TGTGCCAGCAGCCCTAGCGGGAGGGCCTTCGATGAGCAGTTCTTC
CDR3 protein: CASSPSGRAFDEQFF
clone size: NA
J gene: TRBJ2-1
V gene: TRBV28
D gene: TRBD2

CDR3 DNA: TGTGCCAGTAGTATAGGGACTAGCGGACAAGAGACCCAGTACTTC
CDR3 protein: CASSIGTSGQETQYF
clone size: NA
J gene: TRBJ2-5
V gene: TRBV19
D gene: TRBD2

CDR3 DNA: TGTGCCATCAGCAACAGGGATGAGCAGTTCTTC
CDR3 protein: CAISNRDEQFF
clone size: NA
J gene: TRBJ2-1
V gene: TRBV10-3
D gene: NA

CDR3 DNA: TGTGCCAGCAGTGCCGGGACAGGGGAAACCGGGGAGCTGTTTTTT
CDR3 protein: CASSAGTGETGELFF
clone size: NA
J gene: TRBJ2-2
V gene: TRBV6-1
D gene: TRBD1

CDR3 DNA: TGCGCCAGCAGCCAAGAAAAAGGGGGACTGTTTTTT
CDR3 protein: CASSQEKGGLFF
clone size: NA
J gene: TRBJ1-4
V gene: TRBV4-1
D gene: NA

CDR3 DNA: TGCGCCAGCAGCCAAGAACCAAGCCGATCTAGGCAGTTCTTC
CDR3 protein: CASSQEPSRSRQFF
clone size: NA
J gene: TRBJ2-1
V gene: TRBV4-3
D gene: NA

CDR3 DNA: TGTGCCAGCAGCACCTCAACCCTCAGGGGGAGTAGCAATCAGCCCCAGCATTTT
CDR3 protein: CASSTSTLRGSSNQPQHF
clone size: NA
J gene: TRBJ1-5
V gene: TRBV7-8
D gene: TRBD1

CDR3 DNA: TGTGCAAGTCGCTCGTACCCATCGGACAGGACCTACGAGCAGTACTTC
CDR3 protein: CASRSYPSDRTYEQYF
clone size: NA
J gene: TRBJ2-7
V gene: TRBV12-2
D gene: NA

CDR3 DNA: TGCGCCAGCAGCTTGGTAACACAAGAGACCCAGTACTTC
CDR3 protein: CASSLVTQETQYF
clone size: NA
J gene: TRBJ2-5
V gene: TRBV5-1
D gene: NA

CDR3 DNA: TGTGCCATCAGTGGGACTAGCACAGATACGCAGTATTTT
CDR3 protein: CAISGTSTDTQYF
clone size: NA
J gene: TRBJ2-3
V gene: TRBV10-3
D gene: NA